This T cell receptor beta chain was captured by sequencing in a study of HIV-infected patients and healthy controls. Study-wide points: HIV+ repertoires were severely depleted of MAIT alpha-chain CDR3s, unlike healthy controls. Healthy controls shared more CDR3 sequences between individuals than HIV-infected patients did.

Alpha and beta constant-region primers primed reverse transcription of around 500 ng RNA. Separate chain-specific third strand synthesis with multiplexing indices produced the alpha and beta libraries. A 5' RACE adapter with a random hexamer and the SP2 primer site was joined to cDNA. One entry per CDR3 protein, called by TCRdb with MiXCR from the 5' RACE reads. The profile shows more than 15,000 distinct CDR3 sequences, 5.5% of them singletons. This clonotype was counted once. Its antigen is as yet unknown. The repertoire came from unfractionated whole blood and reflected all unsorted peripheral T cells. The source is an adult in good health. Sequencing input: blood.

CDR3 residues: CASRQARIPADTQYF. The CDR3 DNA is TGTGCCAGCAGACAGGCTCGGATTCCGGCAGATACGCAGTATTTT. The chain recombines TRBV5-8 with TRBJ2-3, with D possibly being TRBD1 (5 bases). Trimming stripped 5 bases from V and 4 bases from J, with 17 bases between. CDR1 SGHTS and CDR2 YDEGEE come from the germline V gene. CDR3 size: 15 residues.